A single sample gave rise to the 3 T cell receptor beta chains below, sequenced in a study of blood T cells in healthy people across ages. A second PCR, run for about 7 to 12 cycles, used a sample-barcoded 5' primer plus a J-beta primer mix. One entry per CDR3 protein, called by TCRdb with MiXCR from the 5' RACE reads. The table includes about 2 million distinct CDR3 sequences, around half detected once. The specimen sequenced was blood. The receptors derive from a woman between 40 and 55 years old in good health.

The rearrangement joins TRBV24-1 to TRBJ1-1; the match to TRBD1 covers 9 bases. The CDR3 is 16 residues long. V shed 5 bases and J 1 base; nucleotides not matched to a gene: 7. Germline loops: CDR1 KGHDR, CDR2 SFDVKD. The CDR3 DNA sequence: TGTGCCACCAGTGGCCCGGGACAGGGTTCGAACACTGAAGCTTTCTTT. It specifies CATSGPGQGSNTEAFF.

This clonotype was seen a few times. This chain connects TRBV4-2 to TRBJ2-5; D unresolved. V lost 0 bases, J lost 2 bases, and 13 bases lay in between. This CDR3 is built from 16 residues. Germline lookup yields CDR1 LGHNA and CDR2 YNFKEQ. The CDR3 protein is CASSQEGSIGQETQYF. CDR3 coding DNA: TGTGCCAGCAGCCAAGAGGGCTCTATTGGACAAGAGACCCAGTACTTC.

The sample holds a few counts of this clonotype. The CDR3 loop is CASSPNLGTSRHEQYF. The CDR3 DNA sequence: TGTGCCAGCAGCCCTAACTTGGGGACTAGCAGACACGAGCAGTACTTC. The chain has TRBV7-2 and TRBJ2-5; 9 nucleotides line up with TRBD2. The J call is uncertain, as TRBJ2-7 better fits the DNA end. The CDR3 length is 16 residues. CDR1 SGHTA and CDR2 FQGNSA come from the germline V gene.